This T cell receptor beta chain was identified during a study of immune evolution from preneoplasia to lung adenocarcinoma. Germline V CDR1 and CDR2: SSHAT, FNYEAQ (reference sequence). This CDR3 spans 14 amino acids. Findings of the study overall: T cell clonality was higher in KRAS-mutant than EGFR-mutant or wild-type nodules. From normal lung to invasive adenocarcinoma, top clone frequencies appeared to decrease.

Comment on this clone: Its specificity is unknown. One end of the junction varies from germline; a read error may be responsible.

Clones were read by immunoSEQ multiplex PCR, and TCRdb kept only the in-frame ones, dropping some. The sample contains 9,000 to 10,000 clones, more than 80% of which appear only once. The chain couples TRBV7-7 to TRBJ2-1, with D possibly matching TRBD2 (5 bases). Sequenced input: FFPE lung adenocarcinoma in situ tissue. The sequence was collected from a person between 70 and 80 years old with lung adenocarcinoma. The CDR3 coding sequence is TGTGCTAGCAGCTTAGAGGCGGGTTTGGATGAGCAGTTCTTC. The encoded protein is CASSLEAGLDEQFF. Based on the CDR3 plus reference TRBV7-7 and TRBJ2-1, the full variable domain is GAGVSQSPRYKVTKRGQDVTLRCDPISSHATLYWYQQALGQGPEFLTYFNYEAQPDKSGLPSDRFSAERPEGSISTLTIQRTEQRDSAMYRCASSLEAGLDEQFFGPGTRLTVL.